The 18 T cell receptor beta chains listed next were all sequenced from one sample in a study of blood T cell repertoires in COVID-19. Only in-frame clones appear in the TCRdb table, and some are missing; sequencing was by immunoSEQ multiplex PCR. The sample includes 60,000 to 70,000 clones, 86% of them seen just once. What was sequenced was peripheral blood. These receptors were taken from a woman in her fifties or sixties with acute or convalescent COVID-19.

The chain links TRBV30 to TRBJ2-1, with 7 bases identical to TRBD2. Germline values: CDR1 GTSNPN, CDR2 SVGIG (reference sequence). The V segment lost 6 bases and the J segment 2 bases; nucleotides outside the gene matches: 4. The CDR3 spans 13 residues. The CDR3 DNA sequence: TGTGCCTGTCCTAGCGGACCCTACAATGAGCAGTTCTTC. Protein sequence: CACPSGPYNEQFF.

The V gene is TRBV28, the J gene TRBJ1-3; 7 bases are a match to TRBD1. CDR3 length equals 19 residues. V dropped 2 bases and J dropped 4; count of bases not matched to a gene: 17. The germline V gene has CDR1 MDHEN and CDR2 SYDVKM. CDR3 sequence reads: CASSLTDRSRFRIGNTIYF. The CDR3 region has the DNA TGTGCCAGCAGTTTAACGGACAGGTCCCGGTTTAGGATCGGAAACACCATATATTTT.

The chain combines TRBV12-3 or TRBV12-4 with TRBJ2-7; D ambiguous. The V end was cut by 5 bases, the J end by 3 bases, with 11 bases between. This CDR3 region has 13 residues. CDR3 in amino acids: CASSLSPNYEQYF. CDR3 DNA: TGTGCCAGCAGTCTGAGCCCAAACTACGAGCAGTACTTC.

The chain uses TRBV2 and TRBJ2-3; 8 nucleotides match TRBD1. Germline CDR1 reads SNHLY; CDR2 reads FYNNEI. The CDR3 runs 15 residues. V lost 5 bases to trimming and J lost 9 bases; unmatched junction nucleotides: 13. The CDR3 DNA sequence: TGTGCCAGCAGTTCCAGGGACAGGCTTCGGTTGACGCAGTATTTT. This encodes CASSSRDRLRLTQYF.

The chain uses TRBV11-2 and TRBJ2-7; D is possibly TRBD1 (6 bases). Germline CDR1 reads SGHAT; CDR2 reads FQNNGV. The CDR3 runs to 14 residues. Trimming shortened V by 3 bases and J by 7 bases, and 16 bases separated the two germline ends. CDR3 protein: CASSFGGRNGEQYF. For the CDR3, the DNA is TGTGCCAGCAGCTTTGGGGGCCGCAATGGGGAGCAGTACTTC.

The V and J genes are TRBV19 and TRBJ1-5; maybe TRBD1 (5 bases). V was pared by 10 bases and J by 0 bases, with 19 bases between. The CDR3 runs to 16 residues. In germline, CDR1 is LNHDA, CDR2 SQIVND (reference sequence). The CDR3 sequence is CATSSLTRGSNQPQHF. The CDR3 region has the DNA TGTGCCACCTCGAGTTTGACAAGGGGTAGCAATCAGCCCCAGCATTTT.

Details on this clone: One end of the junction fails to match germline, which may point to a read error. V is TRBV5-1 and J is TRBJ2-5, with TRBD2 matching over 7 bases. This CDR3 has 16 residues. Germline V gene data show CDR1 as SGHRS and CDR2 as YFSETQ. CDR3 in DNA: TGCGCCAGCAACTTGGGCTCCGTCGGGGGGATGGAGACCCAGTACTTC. This encodes CASNLGSVGGMETQYF.

The chain joins TRBV28 to TRBJ2-7; D perhaps matches TRBD1 (6 bases). Trimming pared 6 bases from V and 9 bases from J, leaving 15 bases between. Germline-derived CDR1 and CDR2 are MDHEN and SYDVKM. The CDR3 sequence is 12 residues long. The CDR3 DNA reads as TGTGCCAGCAGCTATTCAGGGGTAAGGCAGTACTTC. Amino acids: CASSYSGVRQYF.

The chain has TRBV6-1 and TRBJ1-5, with D hard to call. The CDR3 length is 16 residues. The germline CDR1 and CDR2 sequences are MNHNS and SASEGT. V was shortened by 0 bases and J by 2 bases, with 11 bases between the two germline ends. This CDR3 is CASSEAAGEGNQPQHF. The CDR3 DNA follows: TGTGCCAGCAGTGAAGCCGCGGGTGAGGGCAATCAGCCCCAGCATTTT.

The V call is TRBV28, the J call TRBJ2-7; D might be TRBD1 (5 bases). Germline V gives CDR1 MDHEN, CDR2 SYDVKM. The CDR3 contains 14 residues. Trimming took 4 bases from V and 2 from J, leaving 12 bases between them. The CDR3 spells CASSSNRRTYEQYF. The CDR3 DNA follows: TGTGCCAGCAGTTCTAACAGGCGAACCTACGAGCAGTACTTC.

The chain joins TRBV2 to TRBJ1-2; 7 nucleotides match TRBD1. This CDR3 comprises 13 residues. Looked up from germline, CDR1 is SNHLY and CDR2 is FYNNEI. After removal of 4 bases from V and 7 bases from J, the junction contained 6 bases not matched to a gene. CDR3 nucleotides: TGTGCCAGCAGTGTTGGACAGGCTTTTGGCTACACCTTC. Residues: CASSVGQAFGYTF.

In its sample, this clone was seen once. The chain combines TRBV18 with TRBJ2-1; D is unclear. CDR3 length: 15 residues. V dropped 2 bases and J dropped 0 bases, with 8 bases sitting between them. The germline V gene encodes CDR1 KGHSH and CDR2 LQKENI. CDR3 sequence reads: CASSPDGVSYNEQFF. The CDR3 region has the DNA TGTGCCAGCTCACCAGACGGAGTCTCCTACAATGAGCAGTTCTTC.

The chain employs TRBV3-1 (or the pseudogene TRBV3-2) and TRBJ1-2; 12 nucleotides align to TRBD1. The length of the CDR3 is 13 residues. Per the germline V gene, CDR1 is LGHDT and CDR2 is YNNKEL (reference sequence). V was clipped by 8 bases and J by 12 bases; unmatched bases: 10. The chain's CDR3 is CASRLGTGGKNTF. The DNA of the CDR3 is TGTGCCAGCCGATTAGGGACAGGGGGCAAAAACACCTTC.

V and J are TRBV28 and TRBJ2-2; 11 positions agree with TRBD2. Germline V CDR1 and CDR2: MDHEN, SYDVKM. The CDR3 runs to 18 residues. Losses at the gene ends were 2 bases for V and 4 bases for J; bases not matched to a gene: 9. CDR3 DNA sequence: TGTGCCAGCAGTTTAAGGCGACTAGCGGGGTTTGCCACCGGGGAGCTGTTTTTT. As protein: CASSLRRLAGFATGELFF. Combining the CDR3 with reference TRBV28 and TRBJ2-2 gives the whole variable domain DVKVTQSSRYLVKRTGEKVFLECVQDMDHENMFWYRQDPGLGLRLIYFSYDVKMKEKGDIPEGYSVSREKKERFSLILESASTNQTSMYLCASSLRRLAGFATGELFFGEGSRLTVL.

The J gene is TRBJ1-2, the V gene TRBV6-6, with 10 nucleotides matching TRBD1. CDR1 and CDR2 (germline): MNHNY, SVGAGI (reference sequence). There are 13 residues in the CDR3. CDR3 sequence: CASGTGVVYGYTF. CDR3 DNA: TGTGCATCCGGGACAGGGGTCGTCTATGGCTACACCTTC.

The genes are TRBV11-3 and TRBJ2-3; 13 bases line up with TRBD2. The J segment lost 3 bases and the V segment lost 2 bases, leaving 11 bases of the junction unmatched. CDR3 length: 19 amino acids. From germline, CDR1 is SGHNT and CDR2 YENEEA. The CDR3 DNA sequence: TGTGCCAGCAGCTTATGGTATCGGACTAGCGGGAGAATGACAGATACGCAGTATTTT. Protein sequence: CASSLWYRTSGRMTDTQYF.

The chain is built from TRBV4-2 and TRBJ1-1; 8 nucleotides align to TRBD1. From germline, CDR1 is LGHNA and CDR2 YNFKEQ. The V gene end was trimmed by 6 bases and the J gene end by 2 bases; junction bases not matched to a gene: 5. This CDR3 contains 14 residues. The chain's CDR3 is CASSRDRGNTEAFF. CDR3 sequence (DNA): TGTGCCAGCAGTCGAGACAGGGGTAACACTGAAGCTTTCTTT.

V gene TRBV28 combines with J gene TRBJ2-7; 11 nucleotides line up with TRBD1. J gave up 0 bases and V 4 bases, and 2 bases lay outside the gene matches. This CDR3 comprises 15 residues. Germline loops: CDR1 MDHEN, CDR2 SYDVKM. The CDR3 DNA is TGTGCCAGCAGTTATGGGACAGGGGGCTCCTACGAGCAGTACTTC. Translated: CASSYGTGGSYEQYF.